Reported below is one T cell receptor beta chain. Its specificity is not known. Total RNA isolation used whole blood (no T cell sorting was performed). TCRdb re-called the 5' RACE reads; every CDR3 protein appears as one record, without DNA. Its listing shows about 160,000 distinct CDR3 sequences. The source of the sample is a study of monozygotic twins with inflammatory bowel disease. The CDR3 length is 16 residues. CDR1 and CDR2 (germline): MNHEY, SMNVEV (reference sequence). Whole-study findings and limits: The analysis failed to separate different T cell subtypes.

The chain uses TRBV27 and TRBJ2-3; TCRdb outputs TRBD1, but without DNA this stays unchecked. This receptor was obtained from a human donor with ulcerative colitis or Crohn's disease, or a healthy co-twin of an affected twin (not recorded which). The specimen was blood. This CDR3 reads CASSSPAAGTTDTQYF.